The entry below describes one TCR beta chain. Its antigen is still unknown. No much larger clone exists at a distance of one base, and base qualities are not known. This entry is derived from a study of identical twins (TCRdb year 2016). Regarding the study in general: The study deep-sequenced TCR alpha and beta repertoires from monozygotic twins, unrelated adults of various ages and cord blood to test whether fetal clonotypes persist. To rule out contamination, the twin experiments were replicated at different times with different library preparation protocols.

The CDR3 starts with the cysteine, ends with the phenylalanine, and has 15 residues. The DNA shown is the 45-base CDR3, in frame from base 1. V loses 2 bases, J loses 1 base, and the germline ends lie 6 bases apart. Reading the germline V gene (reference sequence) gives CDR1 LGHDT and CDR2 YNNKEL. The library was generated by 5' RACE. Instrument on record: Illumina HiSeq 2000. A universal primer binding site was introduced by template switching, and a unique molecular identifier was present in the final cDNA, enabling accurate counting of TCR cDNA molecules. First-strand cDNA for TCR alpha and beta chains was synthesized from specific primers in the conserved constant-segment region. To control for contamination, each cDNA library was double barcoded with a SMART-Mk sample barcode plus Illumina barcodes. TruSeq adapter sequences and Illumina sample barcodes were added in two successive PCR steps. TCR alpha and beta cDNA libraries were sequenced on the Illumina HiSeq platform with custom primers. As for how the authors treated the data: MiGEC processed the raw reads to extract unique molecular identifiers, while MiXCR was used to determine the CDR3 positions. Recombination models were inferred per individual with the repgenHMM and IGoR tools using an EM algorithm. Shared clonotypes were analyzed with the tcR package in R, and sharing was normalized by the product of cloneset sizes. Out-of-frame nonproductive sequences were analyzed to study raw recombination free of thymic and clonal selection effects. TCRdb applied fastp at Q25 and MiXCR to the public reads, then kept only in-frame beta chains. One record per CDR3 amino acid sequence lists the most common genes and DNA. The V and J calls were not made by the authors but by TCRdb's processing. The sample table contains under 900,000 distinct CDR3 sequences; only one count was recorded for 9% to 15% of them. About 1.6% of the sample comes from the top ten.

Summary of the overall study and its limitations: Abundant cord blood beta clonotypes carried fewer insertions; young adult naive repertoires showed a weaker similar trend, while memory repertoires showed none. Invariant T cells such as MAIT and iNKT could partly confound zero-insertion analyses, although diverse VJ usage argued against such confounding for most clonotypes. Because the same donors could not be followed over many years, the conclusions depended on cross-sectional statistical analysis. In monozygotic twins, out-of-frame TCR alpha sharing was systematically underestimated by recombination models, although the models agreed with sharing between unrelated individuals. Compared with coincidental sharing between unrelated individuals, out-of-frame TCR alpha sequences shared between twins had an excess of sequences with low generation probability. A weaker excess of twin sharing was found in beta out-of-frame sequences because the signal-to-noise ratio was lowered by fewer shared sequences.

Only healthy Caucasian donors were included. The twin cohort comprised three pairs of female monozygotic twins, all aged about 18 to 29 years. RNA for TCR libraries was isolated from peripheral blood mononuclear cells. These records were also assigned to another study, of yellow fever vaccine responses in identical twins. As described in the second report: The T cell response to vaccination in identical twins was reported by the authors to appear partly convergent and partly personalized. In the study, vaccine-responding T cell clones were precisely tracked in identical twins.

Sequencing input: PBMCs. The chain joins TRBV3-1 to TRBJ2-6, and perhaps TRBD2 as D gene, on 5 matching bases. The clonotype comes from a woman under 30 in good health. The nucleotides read TGTGCCAGCAGCCAAAGAGGGTCTGGGGCCAACGTCCTGACTTTC. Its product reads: CASSQRGSGANVLTF.